What follows are 31 T cell receptor beta chains derived from one specimen sequenced in a study of neurological immune-mediated disorders (dated by TCRdb to between 2018 and 2021). The library was made by 5' RACE. Instrument used: Illumina HiSeq 2500. TCRdb ran its own pipeline on the public reads, namely fastp trimming at Q25 and MiXCR clone calling, and kept in-frame beta chains. Every distinct CDR3 protein forms one entry, paired with its most common genes and DNA. For this sample there are approximately 25,000 distinct CDR3 sequences; approximately 21% appear just once. The ten largest make up around 16% of the sample. The sample consisted of PBMCs. The receptors stem from a woman aged 55-69 years in good health.

This clonotype was observed at least ten times. J is TRBJ2-4 and V is TRBV20-1, with D maybe TRBD1 (6 bases). Trimming removed 6 bases from V and 6 bases from J, with 15 bases in between. There are 13 residues in the CDR3. CDR1 is DFQATT and CDR2 is SNEGSKA in the germline V gene (reference sequence). The CDR3 nucleotides read TGCAGTGCGAGAACAGGGAATCTAAACATTCAGTACTTC. It encodes CSARTGNLNIQYF.

This clonotype was detected ten times or more. The chain uses TRBV15 and TRBJ2-1; D is tentatively TRBD1 or TRBD2 (6 bases each). Germline CDR1 is LNHNV and CDR2 is YYDKDF (reference sequence). Trimming stripped 5 bases from V and 4 bases from J, with 15 bases between. The CDR3 is made up of 15 amino acids. Written as DNA, the CDR3 is TGTGCCACCAGCCTAGACCGGGGGCAGTACAATGAGCAGTTCTTC. Its translation: CATSLDRGQYNEQFF.

This clonotype was counted many times. The chain joins TRBV7-2 to TRBJ2-5, with 8 bases identical to TRBD2. V was pared by 4 bases and J by 2 bases, with 3 bases of the junction left unmatched. The CDR3 extends over 14 amino acids. CDR1 is SGHTA, CDR2 FQGNSA, per germline. In nucleotides, the CDR3 is TGTGCCAGCAGCTATCAGCGGGGGCAAGAGACCCAGTACTTC. It codes for CASSYQRGQETQYF.

This clonotype occurred many times. The chain carries TRBV7-8 and TRBJ2-7, with a possible D match to TRBD2 (5 bases). V was clipped by 5 bases and J by 4 bases, with 12 bases between them. The CDR3 covers 13 residues. In germline, CDR1 is SGHVS, CDR2 FQNEAQ. CDR3 DNA: TGTGCCAGCAGCATCGGACTTTCTTACGAGCAGTACTTC. Protein: CASSIGLSYEQYF.

This clonotype counts as medium-sized. The chain recombines TRBV6-2 or TRBV6-3 with TRBJ2-7, with D tentatively TRBD1 (5 bases). Germline assignment: CDR1 MNHEY and CDR2 SVGEGT. The CDR3 runs to 11 residues. V lost 5 bases and J lost 3, with 5 bases in between. CDR3 amino acids: CASSDSYEQYF. In nucleotides, the CDR3 is TGTGCCAGCAGTGACAGCTACGAGCAGTACTTC.

This clonotype has a count of ten or more. The gene calls are TRBV7-2 and TRBJ2-5, with a tentative D call TRBD2 (6 bases). CDR1 and CDR2 (germline): SGHTA, FQGNSA. Between the trimmed V and J ends, which lost 3 bases and 2 bases, there was a span of 10 bases. There are 14 residues in the CDR3. CDR3 sequence (DNA): TGTGCCAGCAGCTTTCAGGGAGGTCAAGAGACCCAGTACTTC. Protein sequence: CASSFQGGQETQYF.

In this sample, this clonotype turned up many times. V gene TRBV7-9 combines with J gene TRBJ2-1, with 9 nucleotides matching TRBD2. J gave up 9 bases and V 0 bases, and 3 bases lay outside the gene matches. CDR3 length equals 14 residues. CDR1 and CDR2 from the germline V gene are SEHNR and FQNEAQ (reference sequence). The CDR3 DNA reads TGTGCCAGCAGCTTAGCGGGACTAGCCGTTGAGCAGTTCTTC. It specifies CASSLAGLAVEQFF.

This chain uses TRBV5-1 with TRBJ2-5; D perhaps matches TRBD2 (5 bases). CDR1 is SGHRS and CDR2 is YFSETQ in the germline V gene. Trimming removed 3 bases from V and 6 bases from J, with 6 bases in between. The CDR3 totals 11 residues. The CDR3 bases are TGCGCCAGCAGCTGGGAGAAGACCCAGTACTTC. It translates to CASSWEKTQYF.

This clonotype appeared many times. The gene calls are TRBV5-1 and TRBJ2-2, with 8 bases lining up with TRBD1. Germline V gene sequence: CDR1 SGHRS, CDR2 YFSETQ. This CDR3 has 15 residues. J gave up 1 base and V 5 bases, and 4 bases lay outside the gene matches. CDR3 nucleotides: TGCGCCAGCAGTTTTACAGGGGGGAACACCGGGGAGCTGTTTTTT. Its translation: CASSFTGGNTGELFF.

The chain combines TRBV5-1 with TRBJ2-1; no firm D call. CDR1 and CDR2 (germline): SGHRS, YFSETQ. This CDR3 is 14 amino acids long. The V end lost 3 bases, the J end lost 5 bases, and 12 bases lay between the germline ends. CDR3 sequence reads: CASSSVGSDNEQFF. The CDR3 DNA reads as TGCGCCAGCAGCTCTGTGGGAAGTGACAATGAGCAGTTCTTC.

This clonotype was seen many times. The rearrangement uses TRBV2 and TRBJ1-2; D is perhaps TRBD1 (5 bases). Germline V gene sequence: CDR1 SNHLY, CDR2 FYNNEI. With 3 bases removed from V and 4 bases from J, the gap between germline ends came to 15 bases. The length of the CDR3 is 15 residues. The CDR3 sequence is CASSDGPGWGYGYTF. CDR3 nucleotide sequence: TGTGCCAGCAGTGATGGTCCAGGGTGGGGCTATGGCTACACCTTC.

The rearrangement uses TRBV7-8 and TRBJ2-7; TRBD1 is a possible D gene (5 bases). Trimming took 2 bases from V and 1 from J, leaving 18 bases between them. The V gene's germline CDR1 is SGHVS and CDR2 FQNEAQ. The CDR3 contains 17 residues. CDR3 in amino acids: CASSLPTGQGRSYEQYF. CDR3 nucleotide sequence: TGTGCCAGCAGCTTACCGACCGGCCAGGGAAGGTCCTACGAGCAGTACTTC.

This clonotype was detected only once. The chain combines TRBV11-2 with TRBJ2-6; 9 bases match TRBD1. Unmatched junction bases numbered 10, after V lost 4 bases and J lost 0 bases. The CDR3 consists of 19 residues. The germline V gene encodes CDR1 SGHAT and CDR2 FQNNGV. CDR3 nucleotide sequence: TGTGCCAGCAGCTATAACTCCGGGACAGGGACCTCTGGGGCCAACGTCCTGACTTTC. This codes for CASSYNSGTGTSGANVLTF.

V and J are TRBV6-5 and TRBJ2-5; TRBD2 matches at 14 bases. Germline V lookup: CDR1 MNHEY, CDR2 SVGAGI. This CDR3 has 16 amino acids. V trimming: 6 bases; J trimming: 7 bases; junction bases outside the gene matches: 10. DNA of the CDR3: TGTGCCAGCAGGCAGGGACTAGCGGGAGAGGGGGCGACCCAGTACTTC. This translates into CASRQGLAGEGATQYF.

This clonotype was picked up many times. V and J are TRBV29-1 and TRBJ1-2; TRBD1 matches at 7 bases. This CDR3 contains 12 residues. Germline lookup yields CDR1 SQVTM and CDR2 ANQGSEA. The ends lost 5 bases at V and 6 bases at J; junction bases unmatched: 6. The CDR3 region is CSVTTDRDGYTF. The CDR3 DNA is TGCAGCGTTACCACTGACAGGGATGGCTACACCTTC.

The rearrangement links TRBV29-1 to TRBJ2-2; tentatively, D is TRBD1 or TRBD2 (5 bases each). Per the germline V gene, CDR1 is SQVTM and CDR2 is ANQGSEA. Trimming left V 7 bases short and J 0 bases short, with 21 bases between. This CDR3 has 17 residues. The CDR3 sequence: CSASKSGTYANTGELFF. CDR3 nucleotide sequence: TGCAGCGCAAGTAAGTCCGGGACCTACGCGAACACCGGGGAGCTGTTTTTT.

The V gene is TRBV2, the J gene TRBJ2-3; a weak D match, TRBD1 (6 bases). Trimming took 4 bases from V and 2 from J, leaving 13 bases between them. The length of the CDR3 is 15 residues. Looked up from germline, CDR1 is SNHLY and CDR2 is FYNNEI. CDR3 nucleotides: TGTGCCAGCAGTGTACAGGGCTCCAACACAGATACGCAGTATTTT. Translating gives CASSVQGSNTDTQYF.

This clonotype appeared many times. The V gene is TRBV12-3 or TRBV12-4, the J gene TRBJ1-1; D uncertain. The germline V and J ends were trimmed by 3 bases and 0 bases, with 5 bases remaining between them. CDR3 length: 13 amino acids. CDR3 loop: CASSFIMNTEAFF. DNA of the CDR3: TGTGCCAGCAGTTTTATCATGAACACTGAAGCTTTCTTT.

This clonotype was detected a few times. DNA of the CDR3: TGTGCCAGCAGTTGGGCCCATAATGAAAAACTGTTTTTT. Translating it yields CASSWAHNEKLFF. This chain uses TRBV28 with TRBJ1-4; D gene ambiguous. Trimming left V 4 bases short and J 4 bases short, with 7 bases between. The CDR3 contains 13 residues. Germline V gene data show CDR1 as MDHEN and CDR2 as SYDVKM.

This clonotype has ten or more counts. The chain couples TRBV5-1 to TRBJ2-1, with 7 positions matching TRBD1. V shed 4 bases, J shed 10 bases, and the junction held 8 bases outside the gene matches. The CDR3 extends over 13 amino acids. Germline V gene lookup returns CDR1 SGHRS and CDR2 YFSETQ. The CDR3 loop is CASSRDSGAEQFF. The CDR3, as DNA: TGCGCCAGCAGCAGGGACAGTGGTGCGGAGCAGTTCTTC.

V is TRBV28 and J is TRBJ1-2, with a tentative D call TRBD1 (6 bases). Germline-derived CDR1 and CDR2 are MDHEN and SYDVKM. The CDR3 consists of 18 residues. V lost 2 bases, J lost 3 bases, and 22 bases lay in between. The DNA for the CDR3 is TGTGCCAGCAGTTTAACCCACTCGGACAGCCGTCCTGACTATGGCTACACCTTC. This translates into CASSLTHSDSRPDYGYTF.

This chain joins TRBV14 and TRBJ2-6, with 9 bases fitting TRBD1. There are 17 residues in the CDR3. Germline CDR1 is SGHDN and CDR2 is FVKESK. Trimming removed 3 bases from V and 4 bases from J; junction bases left unmatched: 7. The CDR3 reads CASSQGQGLYGANVLTF. In DNA form, the CDR3 reads TGTGCCAGCAGCCAGGGACAGGGTTTATACGGGGCCAACGTCCTGACTTTC.

This clonotype was seen ten or more times. This chain uses TRBV15 with TRBJ2-1; TRBD2 matches 7 bases. This CDR3 has 15 amino acids. V dropped 2 bases and J dropped 6; count of bases not matched to a gene: 7. The germline CDR1 and CDR2 sequences are LNHNV and YYDKDF (reference sequence). The CDR3 DNA sequence: TGTGCCACCAGCAGATCGAGACTAGCCCGCAATGAGCAGTTCTTC. Its protein is CATSRSRLARNEQFF.

The chain couples TRBV10-3 to TRBJ2-2, with D hard to call. The CDR3 contains 15 residues. Germline V gene lookup returns CDR1 ENHRY and CDR2 SYGVKD. Trimming stripped 6 bases from V and 9 bases from J, with 20 bases between. CDR3 nucleotide sequence: TGTGCCATCAGCGATAGTTGGACCACGGAGAGGGAGCTGTTTTTT. This codes for CAISDSWTTERELFF.

This clonotype was seen repeatedly, ten times or more. The chain carries TRBV7-9 and TRBJ1-1; D remains ambiguous. Trimming cost V 3 bases and J 5 bases, with 13 bases left between them. The CDR3 totals 14 residues. In germline, CDR1 is SEHNR, CDR2 FQNEAQ (reference sequence). The CDR3 DNA follows: TGTGCCAGCAGCTTTAGAGCCAGTAGAACTGAAGCTTTCTTT. It translates to CASSFRASRTEAFF.

This clonotype was seen at least ten times. The chain has TRBV7-2 and TRBJ2-3; D remains unclear. Per the germline V gene, CDR1 is SGHTA and CDR2 is FQGNSA. CDR3 size: 16 residues. V gave up 2 bases and J gave up 5 bases, with 17 bases separating them. The CDR3 here is CASSLRSHSVGDTQYF. The CDR3 nucleotides read TGTGCCAGCAGCTTAAGGAGCCATTCTGTGGGAGATACGCAGTATTTT.

In this sample, this clonotype turned up many times. The chain carries TRBV7-2 and TRBJ1-1; D perhaps matches TRBD1 (6 bases). Germline lookup yields CDR1 SGHTA and CDR2 FQGNSA. Between the trimmed V and J ends, which lost 5 bases and 5 bases, there was a span of 21 bases. CDR3 length: 16 residues. The chain's CDR3 is CASSPQGPRDVTEAFF. As DNA, the CDR3 is TGTGCCAGCAGCCCCCAGGGGCCGCGGGATGTGACTGAAGCTTTCTTT.

The V and J genes are TRBV4-3 and TRBJ2-7; the match to TRBD1 covers 7 bases. Losses at the gene ends were 6 bases for V and 10 bases for J; bases not matched to a gene: 9. The germline CDR1 and CDR2 sequences are LGHNA and YSLEER. CDR3 length: 12 amino acids. In DNA form, the CDR3 reads TGCGCCAGCAGAAAAGACAGGGATGGACAGTACTTC. It is translated as CASRKDRDGQYF.

The CDR3 DNA reads as TGCAGTGCTAGAGCCCCCGGGGGCGGGAGGCCCTACGAGCAGTACTTC. Its translation: CSARAPGGGRPYEQYF. The gene calls are TRBV20-1 and TRBJ2-7; 8 nucleotides match TRBD2. J lost 2 bases, V lost 1 base, and 10 bases had no gene match. Germline V CDR1 and CDR2: DFQATT, SNEGSKA (reference sequence). The CDR3 loop spans 16 amino acids.

The V and J genes are TRBV6-5 and TRBJ2-7; 8 bases fit TRBD1. The V gene's germline CDR1 is MNHEY and CDR2 SVGAGI. The CDR3 has 17 amino acids. The trim removed 0 bases at V and 6 bases at J, leaving 13 bases unmatched. CDR3 loop: CASSYSNVGQGGGEQYF. Here the CDR3 DNA reads TGTGCCAGCAGTTACTCGAATGTCGGACAGGGAGGTGGCGAGCAGTACTTC.

Ten or more counts support this clonotype. The gene calls are TRBV15 and TRBJ2-1; no clear D. The V gene lost 0 bases and the J gene lost 10 bases, with 10 bases spanning the gap. CDR1 is LNHNV, CDR2 YYDKDF, per germline (reference sequence). CDR3 length: 13 amino acids. The CDR3 spells CATSRDRDLEQFF. CDR3 coding DNA: TGTGCCACCAGCAGAGATAGAGATTTGGAGCAGTTCTTC. Together with reference TRBV15 and TRBJ2-1, the CDR3 gives the full variable domain: DAMVIQNPRYQVTQFGKPVTLSCSQTLNHNVMYWYQQKSSQAPKLLFHYYDKDFNNEADTPDNFQSRRPNTSFCFLDIRSPGLGDTAMYLCATSRDRDLEQFFGPGTRLTVL.